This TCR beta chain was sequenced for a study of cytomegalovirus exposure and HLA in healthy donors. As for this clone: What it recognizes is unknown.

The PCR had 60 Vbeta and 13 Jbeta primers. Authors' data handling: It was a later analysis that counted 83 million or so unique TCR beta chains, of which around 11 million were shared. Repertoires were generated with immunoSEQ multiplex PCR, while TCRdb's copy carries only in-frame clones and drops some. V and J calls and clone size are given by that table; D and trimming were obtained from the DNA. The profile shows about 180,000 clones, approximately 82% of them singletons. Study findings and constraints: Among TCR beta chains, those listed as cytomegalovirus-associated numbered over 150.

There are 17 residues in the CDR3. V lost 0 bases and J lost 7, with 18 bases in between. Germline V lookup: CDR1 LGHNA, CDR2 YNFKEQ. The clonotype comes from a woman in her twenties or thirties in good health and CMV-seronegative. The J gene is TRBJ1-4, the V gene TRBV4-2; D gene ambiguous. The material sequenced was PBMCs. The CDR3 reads CASSQDEVATRFEKLFF. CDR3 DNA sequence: TGTGCCAGCAGCCAAGATGAGGTCGCGACGCGTTTTGAAAAACTGTTTTTT.